This entry lists 5 T cell receptor beta chains sequenced from one sample in a study of shared clonotypes between healthy human individuals. Selected positively for CCR7 and CD45RO-negative, naive CD8 cells excluded terminally differentiated effector memory CD45RA+ cells. Assay used: immunoSEQ multiplex PCR; TCRdb lists only in-frame clones, some missing. The data hold hundreds of thousands of clones, with roughly nine tenths observed a single time. The sample consisted of naive CD8+ T cells sorted from blood. The receptors here all came from a man aged 30-40 years in good health.

The gene calls are TRBV6-1 and TRBJ2-1, with TRBD1 as a possible D gene (5 bases). Trimming pared 4 bases from V and 5 bases from J, leaving 15 bases between. Germline V CDR1 and CDR2: MNHNS, SASEGT. The CDR3 is 15 amino acids. CDR3 nucleotide sequence: TGTGCCAGCAGTGGATTCTTCCTCAGGGACAATGAGCAGTTCTTC. This codes for CASSGFFLRDNEQFF.

V gene TRBV14 combines with J gene TRBJ2-3, with D maybe TRBD2 (6 bases). CDR3 length: 13 amino acids. Trimming cost V 1 base and J 12 bases, with 14 bases left between them. Germline V CDR1 and CDR2: SGHDN, FVKESK. Written as DNA, the CDR3 is TGTGCCAGCAGCCAAGGAGCGGGTGACTATCAGTATTTT. This gives the protein CASSQGAGDYQYF.

The rearrangement links TRBV5-1 to TRBJ2-5, with 9 bases that match TRBD1. The J call is doubtful: the DNA matches TRBJ2-7 better. CDR1 is SGHRS and CDR2 is YFSETQ in the germline V gene. The CDR3 spans 14 residues. In nucleotides, the CDR3 is TGCGCCAGCAGCCGGGGACAGGGTACGTACGAGCAGTACTTC. It specifies CASSRGQGTYEQYF.

This clone was seen just once. CDR3 in amino acids: CASSPPGQGYYEQYF. CDR3 nucleotide sequence: TGTGCCAGCAGCCCACCTGGACAGGGGTACTACGAGCAGTACTTC. V gene TRBV7-9 combines with J gene TRBJ2-7; 9 bases agree with TRBD1. In germline, CDR1 is SEHNR, CDR2 FQNEAQ (reference sequence). This CDR3 region has 15 residues. V dropped 5 bases and J dropped 3; count of bases not matched to a gene: 8.

This clone was counted once. The chain carries TRBV6-1 and TRBJ2-1; D is possibly TRBD2 (6 bases). Germline loops: CDR1 MNHNS, CDR2 SASEGT. V lost 2 bases, J lost 4 bases, and 15 bases lay in between. This CDR3 has 16 residues. In DNA, the CDR3 is TGTGCCAGCAGTGAATGGGGCGGCGGGACGTACAATGAGCAGTTCTTC. Its protein product is CASSEWGGGTYNEQFF.